The sequence of this T cell receptor (beta chain) was determined in a study of early stage breast cancer tumors. Looking at the study overall: Each sample averaged approximately 10-fold read coverage.

Germline V CDR1 and CDR2: LNHDA, SQIVND (reference sequence). Trimming cost V 7 bases and J 0 bases, with 12 bases left between them. This CDR3 contains 14 residues. Clones were sequenced by immunoSEQ multiplex PCR, and TCRdb holds only the in-frame ones, with some missing. The sample lists 45,000 to 60,000 clones, over 80% seen once, with more than 4% in the top ten. This chain joins TRBV19 and TRBJ1-1; maybe TRBD1 (6 bases). The receptor comes from a person aged 70 to 85 with breast cancer. Sequences were obtained from blood. The CDR3 here is CASTDRHVNTEAFF. The CDR3, as DNA: TGTGCCAGTACGGACAGACATGTGAACACTGAAGCTTTCTTT.